Listed below are T cell receptor beta chains from one sample, sequenced in a study of human T cells and chemical hapten exposure. TCRdb itself ran the RACE reads through MiXCR, one entry per CDR3 protein. The table includes about 82,000 distinct CDR3 sequences, 13% detected once. This material consisted of whole blood, taken in connection with sensitization to the hapten diphenylcyclopropenone (DPC). These receptors were collected from a woman aged 45-59 years with alopecia areata. Some clones in this sample may be carry-over from other donors' samples. The CDR3 runs from the conserved cysteine through the conserved F or W. A D gene is named only where the DNA matches it firmly. The size field is filled for only some rows; it gives once, few, many or a size class.

clone size	V gene	D gene	CDR3 length	J gene	CDR3 DNA	CDR3 protein
few	TRBV7-9	TRBD1	15	TRBJ2-7	TGTGCCAGCAGCTTCGGGACAGGGAGATCCTACGAGCAGTACTTC	CASSFGTGRSYEQYF
.	TRBV11-2	.	14	TRBJ2-7	TGTGCCAGCAGGGACCCGACGGTGTTCTCCGAGCAGTACTTC	CASRDPTVFSEQYF
few	TRBV27	.	16	TRBJ1-1	TGTGCCAGCAGTCCAAGTTATGTGGCCGAGAACACTGAAGCTTTCTTT	CASSPSYVAENTEAFF
.	TRBV20-1	TRBD2	17	TRBJ2-3	TGCAGTGCTAAGGCGGGACTAGCGGGAGGGCCCACAGATACGCAGTATTTT	CSAKAGLAGGPTDTQYF
few	TRBV20-1	.	12	TRBJ1-6	TGCAGTGCAACCAACCGGGATTCACCCCTCCACTTT	CSATNRDSPLHF
many	TRBV12-3/TRBV12-4	TRBD1	17	TRBJ1-5	TGTGCCAGCAGTTTAAGCCCTGGGACAGGGAGCAATCAGCCCCAGCATTTT	CASSLSPGTGSNQPQHF
many	TRBV11-2	.	14	TRBJ1-1	TGTGCCAGCAGCGGACGGACTCGAGGAGATGAAGCTTTCTTT	CASSGRTRGDEAFF
.	TRBV5-1	.	16	TRBJ1-4	TGCGCCAGCAGCTTGGTGGGGGCTACCCAAGGGGAAAAACTGTTTTTT	CASSLVGATQGEKLFF
many	TRBV14	.	16	TRBJ2-2	TGTGCCAGCAGCTACAGTCCGATACCACGCCTCGGGGAGCTGTTTTTT	CASSYSPIPRLGELFF
few	TRBV29-1	TRBD2	14	TRBJ2-1	TGCAGCGTTTACAGCGGGAGCTCCTACAATGAGCAGTTCTTC	CSVYSGSSYNEQFF
few	TRBV19	.	14	TRBJ2-1	TGTGCCAGTAGTACAGGGGGGAGGTCTTATGAGCAGTTCTTC	CASSTGGRSYEQFF
few	TRBV20-1	.	10	TRBJ2-2	TGCAGTGCTAGTGTCGGGGAGCTGTTTTTT	CSASVGELFF
many	TRBV7-9	.	14	TRBJ1-1	TGTGCCAGCAGCTTAGCGGGGCAGGGAGGTTTGGCTTTCTTT	CASSLAGQGGLAFF
.	TRBV11-2	.	14	TRBJ2-3	TGTGCCAGCAGCTTAGTCCCGCGCCAAGATACGCAGTATTTT	CASSLVPRQDTQYF